The rows below give T cell receptor beta chains drawn from one sample of a study of glioma-infiltrating T cells after dendritic cell vaccination. Produced via immunoSEQ multiplex PCR; TCRdb's table is partial and in-frame only. This table has roughly 51,000 clones, 85% appearing once. The input for sequencing was blood, taken before dendritic cell vaccination. These receptors originate from a human donor with glioblastoma. CDR3s leave out the opening cysteine and the closing phenylalanine or tryptophan. Size values are once, few and many counts, or a class for expanded clones, and some rows have none.

cdr3_length	v_call	clone_size	j_call	cdr3_aa
12	TRBV2	.	TRBJ2-5	ASSEAGGQETQY
11	TRBV6-6	.	TRBJ1-1	ASRLGVNTEAF
13	TRBV5-3	medium-sized	TRBJ2-5	ARSVTSGRLETQY
13	TRBV7-2	.	TRBJ2-1	ASSPPADPYNEQF
12	TRBV6-5	.	TRBJ2-3	ASRRSGSTDTQY
15	TRBV7-2	.	TRBJ1-3	ASSSGPGQDSGNTIY
13	TRBV5-8	.	TRBJ1-5	ASSLAGYSNQPQH
12	TRBV7-6	.	TRBJ2-1	ASSERLTYNEQF
12	TRBV7-6	.	TRBJ1-1	ASSAPGQGAEAF
14	TRBV6-6	.	TRBJ1-6	ASSPGQSSYNSPLH
14	TRBV19	once	TRBJ1-1	ASSKLTGGLNTEAF
13	TRBV19	.	TRBJ1-2	ASSPQTGALYGYT
17	TRBV2	.	TRBJ2-7	ASSDRLMQTGPIPYEQY
10	TRBV19	.	TRBJ1-2	ASSWQGGGYT
12	TRBV12-1	.	TRBJ2-2	ARPQGFSTGELF
11	TRBV19	.	TRBJ1-5	ASKWGGGQPQH
14	TRBV14	.	TRBJ2-1	ASSRLSTSGTNEQF
14	TRBV19	once	TRBJ2-7	ASSIGPGQGSHEQY
13	TRBV11-2	.	TRBJ2-7	ASSLDPGRAYEQY
13	TRBV7-9	.	.	ASSRTRGTSYEQY
13	TRBV4-2	.	TRBJ1-5	ASSQVGTDYQPQH
16	TRBV10-3	few	TRBJ2-1	AISRVGTSGRHYNEQF
12	TRBV5-1	.	TRBJ2-5	ASSVTSGQETQY
13	TRBV6-5	once	TRBJ2-6	ASSWGVPGANVLT
12	TRBV5-6	.	TRBJ2-5	ASSSEDGQETQY
12	TRBV6-1	.	TRBJ2-2	AGNRDTGTGELF
9	TRBV7-6	few	TRBJ2-5	ASSPAALLY
14	TRBV7-8	.	TRBJ2-6	ASSLGGRSGANVLT
13	TRBV7-2	.	TRBJ2-5	ASSLEVSSRETQY
11	TRBV18	.	TRBJ2-7	ASSPPTEYEQY
13	TRBV7-2	once	TRBJ1-3	ASSPDRGLGNTIY
11	TRBV19	.	TRBJ1-1	ASRDRVNTEAF
14	TRBV7-8	.	TRBJ2-5	ASSETSGGAWETQY
11	TRBV7-3	.	TRBJ2-3	ASSLRGADTQY
15	TRBV15	.	TRBJ1-3	ATSRDRTGDSGNTIY
11	TRBV2	.	TRBJ1-1	ASSGWGRTEAF
11	TRBV5-8	.	TRBJ1-1	ASSLVRNTEAF
12	TRBV29-1	.	TRBJ2-1	SVIPQGALNEQF
13	TRBV6-5	.	TRBJ1-1	ASSYRRQGPTEAF
11	TRBV7-9	.	TRBJ2-7	ASSPRGSYEQY
13	TRBV5-1	.	TRBJ1-1	ASSWAGGMNTEAF
12	TRBV5-6	.	TRBJ1-1	ASSSTGEYTEAF
13	TRBV9	.	TRBJ2-3	ASSVAGKITDTQY
13	TRBV27	.	TRBJ2-7	ASRRPGTSEYEQY
14	TRBV27	.	TRBJ2-3	ASNLLDRVGVDTQY
12	TRBV11-1	.	TRBJ2-7	ASSQGAVSYEQY
12	TRBV19	.	TRBJ2-3	ASSDRGSTDTQY
14	TRBV10-3	.	TRBJ1-6	AIKRDNPLNNSPLH
15	TRBV28	.	TRBJ2-2	ASSYPPGTGGPGELF
12	TRBV21-1	.	TRBJ2-3	ASSNNPTTDTQY
12	TRBV12-5	.	TRBJ2-7	ASGLVDRGDEQY
13	TRBV4-1	.	TRBJ2-3	ASSSPGLDTDTQY
13	TRBV11-2	few	TRBJ1-2	ASSLDMTALYGYT
11	TRBV4-3	.	TRBJ1-1	ASSQDPRTEAF
14	TRBV5-4	few	TRBJ2-3	ASSVRLAGGTDTQY
13	TRBV4-1	.	TRBJ1-5	ASSQGVDRAQPQH
16	TRBV4-3	.	TRBJ1-2	ASSQEGRQGVGVYGYT
12	TRBV19	.	TRBJ1-1	ASTGTGLATEAF
14	TRBV5-6	.	TRBJ2-4	ASSFLSLRSKNIQY
15	TRBV7-4	.	TRBJ2-2	ASSRYSGRSFTGELF